The count of the clone carrying this T cell receptor beta chain is one. Its antigen is unknown. RNA, at about 0.45 to 1 ug, was reverse transcribed with random hexamers. The amplification used immunoSEQ multiplex PCR on TCR beta CDR3; it spanned 54 Vbeta and 13 Jbeta. TCRdb independently ran MiXCR on the immunoSEQ multiplex PCR reads; one entry per CDR3 protein. The table lists about 140,000 distinct CDR3 sequences, approximately 95% of them singletons, with over 0.065% in the top ten. The patients with Susac syndrome satisfied recently defined diagnostic criteria for either definite or probable disease. This specimen comes from a study of CD8 T cells in Susac syndrome. Study overall: Treatment at blood withdrawal was none, corticosteroids, or intravenous immunoglobulin alone in Susac syndrome patients.

Trimming took off 3 bases at V and 8 bases at J, with 14 bases between the two ends. Germline V CDR1 and CDR2: LNHNV, YYDKDF (reference sequence). The CDR3 runs to 14 residues. Whole-study results and caveats: The CD4+ T cell repertoires from Susac syndrome exhibited no clonal expansion.

The chain joins TRBV15 to TRBJ1-5, with unresolved D. The specimen was CD4+ T cells from PBMCs. The clonotype originates from a human donor with Susac syndrome. The CDR3 spells CATSRIGFGEPQHF. The CDR3, as DNA: TGTGCCACCAGCAGGATAGGCTTCGGGGAGCCCCAGCATTTT.